These T cell receptor beta chains were read from a single sample in a study of blood T cell repertoires in COVID-19. Produced via immunoSEQ multiplex PCR; TCRdb's table is partial and in-frame only. This sample has 120,000 to 150,000 clones; approximately 86% occur once, and the top ten carry approximately 5.4%. The specimen was peripheral blood. The receptors shown here come from a human donor in a cohort sampled during active COVID-19. CDR3s include the opening cysteine and the closing phenylalanine or tryptophan. The D gene is left open where the match is weak. Clone size is stated in some rows and not others, as once, few, many or a class when expanded.

len: 14
j_gene: TRBJ2-7
abundance: -
d_gene: -
v_gene: TRBV2
CDR3nt: TGTGCCAGCAGTGACCCCCGGGGGACCTACGAGCAGTACTTC
CDR3aa: CASSDPRGTYEQYF

len: 18
j_gene: TRBJ2-1
abundance: -
d_gene: -
v_gene: TRBV4-1
CDR3nt: TGCGCCAGCAGCCCCATAGGGTTTGCTAGCGCCACCTACAATGAGCAGTTCTTC
CDR3aa: CASSPIGFASATYNEQFF

len: 12
j_gene: TRBJ2-3
abundance: -
d_gene: -
v_gene: TRBV4-1
CDR3nt: TGCGCCAGCAGCCAAGACTTGACAGGGCAGTATTTT
CDR3aa: CASSQDLTGQYF

len: 15
j_gene: TRBJ1-5
abundance: once
d_gene: -
v_gene: TRBV5-1
CDR3nt: TGCGCCAGCAGCCCGTGGGGGGAGGGGGACCAGCCCCAGCATTTT
CDR3aa: CASSPWGEGDQPQHF

len: 15
j_gene: TRBJ2-1
abundance: -
d_gene: -
v_gene: TRBV7-8
CDR3nt: TGTGCCAGCAGCTTGAAGCGGGTTGGATACAATGAGCAGTTCTTC
CDR3aa: CASSLKRVGYNEQFF

len: 12
j_gene: TRBJ1-1
abundance: -
d_gene: -
v_gene: TRBV12-3/TRBV12-4
CDR3nt: TGTGCCAGCAGGGAGGAGAGCACTGAAGCTTTCTTT
CDR3aa: CASREESTEAFF

len: 17
j_gene: TRBJ2-6
abundance: -
d_gene: TRBD1
v_gene: TRBV27
CDR3nt: TGTGCCAGCACCCGGACAGGTGGGGTAGATGGGGCCAACGTCCTGACTTTC
CDR3aa: CASTRTGGVDGANVLTF

len: 14
j_gene: TRBJ2-1
abundance: -
d_gene: -
v_gene: TRBV15
CDR3nt: TGTGCCACAAGCGCTAGGGGATATAACAATGAGCAGTTCTTC
CDR3aa: CATSARGYNNEQFF

len: 14
j_gene: TRBJ2-4
abundance: -
d_gene: TRBD2
v_gene: TRBV27
CDR3nt: TGTGCCAGCAGTCCGAGGACTAGCGGAAACATTCAGTACTTC
CDR3aa: CASSPRTSGNIQYF

len: 15
j_gene: TRBJ1-5
abundance: once
d_gene: -
v_gene: TRBV20-1
CDR3nt: TGCAGTGCTAGTCTCCGGGGTCTCGGCAATCAGCCCCAGCATTTT
CDR3aa: CSASLRGLGNQPQHF

len: 12
j_gene: TRBJ2-1
abundance: once
d_gene: -
v_gene: TRBV2
CDR3nt: TGTGCCAGCAGTGAAGGAGACACTCCCCCCTTCTTC
CDR3aa: CASSEGDTPPFF

len: 15
j_gene: TRBJ2-5
abundance: -
d_gene: TRBD1
v_gene: TRBV6-1
CDR3nt: TGTGCCAGCAGTGATACAGGACAGGGAATAGAGACCCAGTACTTC
CDR3aa: CASSDTGQGIETQYF

len: 14
j_gene: TRBJ2-1
abundance: -
d_gene: -
v_gene: TRBV19
CDR3nt: TGTGCCAGTAGTGTGCGGGACCCCTACAATGAGCAGTTCTTC
CDR3aa: CASSVRDPYNEQFF

len: 17
j_gene: TRBJ2-1
abundance: -
d_gene: TRBD2
v_gene: TRBV7-8
CDR3nt: TGTGCCAGCAGCCTCAAGGGTCCCGGGACTAGCTTCCCTGAGCAGTTCTTC
CDR3aa: CASSLKGPGTSFPEQFF

len: 15
j_gene: TRBJ1-1
abundance: -
d_gene: TRBD1
v_gene: TRBV4-1
CDR3nt: TGCGCCAGCAGCCCTAGAGAGGGGGCGACCACTGAAGCTTTCTTT
CDR3aa: CASSPREGATTEAFF

len: 13
j_gene: TRBJ1-5
abundance: -
d_gene: TRBD1
v_gene: TRBV2
CDR3nt: TGTGCCAGCCGCAGGGGGCAGGATCAGCCCCAGCATTTT
CDR3aa: CASRRGQDQPQHF

len: 16
j_gene: TRBJ1-5
abundance: -
d_gene: TRBD1
v_gene: TRBV7-8
CDR3nt: TGTGCCAGCAGCCAGATCGACAGGGTATTCAATCAGCCCCAGCATTTT
CDR3aa: CASSQIDRVFNQPQHF

len: 14
j_gene: TRBJ2-7
abundance: -
d_gene: -
v_gene: TRBV28
CDR3nt: TGTGCCAGCAGTTATACACAGGGTAACTACGAGCAGTACTTC
CDR3aa: CASSYTQGNYEQYF

len: 15
j_gene: TRBJ1-2
abundance: -
d_gene: TRBD1
v_gene: TRBV5-5
CDR3nt: TGTGCCAGCAGGGCCGGGACAGGGGGCGCTTCTGGCTACACCTTC
CDR3aa: CASRAGTGGASGYTF

len: 14
j_gene: TRBJ2-1
abundance: -
d_gene: TRBD2
v_gene: TRBV4-2
CDR3nt: TGTGCCAGCAGCCGGGACTATGGGGACAATGAGCAGTTCTTC
CDR3aa: CASSRDYGDNEQFF

len: 15
j_gene: TRBJ2-7
abundance: -
d_gene: TRBD2
v_gene: TRBV6-2/TRBV6-3
CDR3nt: TGTGCCAGCAGTCTCAGACTAGCGGGATCGGGGGAGCAGTACTTC
CDR3aa: CASSLRLAGSGEQYF

len: 15
j_gene: TRBJ2-5
abundance: -
d_gene: TRBD2
v_gene: TRBV2
CDR3nt: TGTGCCAGCAGAGGATTGAGGGCGGGAGGCCCCATAGAGTACTTC
CDR3aa: CASRGLRAGGPIEYF

len: 16
j_gene: TRBJ2-5
abundance: -
d_gene: TRBD1
v_gene: TRBV28
CDR3nt: TGTGCCAGCAGTTTATGGACGGGACAGACCCAAGAGACCCAGTACTTC
CDR3aa: CASSLWTGQTQETQYF

len: 16
j_gene: TRBJ2-1
abundance: -
d_gene: TRBD2
v_gene: TRBV3-1/TRBV3-2
CDR3nt: TGTGCCAGCAGCCCCTTTAGCGGGGGGAGTTACAATGAGCAGTTCTTC
CDR3aa: CASSPFSGGSYNEQFF

len: 13
j_gene: TRBJ2-3
abundance: -
d_gene: -
v_gene: TRBV7-2
CDR3nt: TGTGCCAGCAGCTCTACTTGGACAGATACGCAGTATTTT
CDR3aa: CASSSTWTDTQYF